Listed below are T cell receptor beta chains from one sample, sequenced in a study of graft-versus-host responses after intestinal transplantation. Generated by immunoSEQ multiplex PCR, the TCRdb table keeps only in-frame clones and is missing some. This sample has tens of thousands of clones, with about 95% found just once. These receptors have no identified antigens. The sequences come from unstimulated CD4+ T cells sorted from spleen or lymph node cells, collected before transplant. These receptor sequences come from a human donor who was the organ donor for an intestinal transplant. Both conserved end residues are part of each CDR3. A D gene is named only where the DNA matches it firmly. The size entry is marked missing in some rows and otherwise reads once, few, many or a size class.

CDR3: CASSLRAGESEAFF
DNA: TGTGCCAGCAGCCTCAGGGCAGGGGAATCTGAAGCTTTCTTT
size: NA
length: 14
V: TRBV7-2
J: TRBJ1-1
D: NA

CDR3: CASSLVVSNNEQFF
DNA: TGCGCCAGCAGCTTGGTTGTCAGCAACAATGAGCAGTTCTTC
size: NA
length: 14
V: TRBV5-1
J: TRBJ2-1
D: NA

CDR3: CAISSFGQGNTEAFF
DNA: TGTGCCATCAGCTCCTTCGGACAGGGGAACACTGAAGCTTTCTTT
size: NA
length: 15
V: TRBV10-3
J: TRBJ1-1
D: TRBD1

CDR3: CASTPGNYGYTF
DNA: TGTGCCAGCACCCCCGGGAACTATGGCTACACCTTC
size: NA
length: 12
V: TRBV6-5
J: TRBJ1-2
D: NA

CDR3: CASSLALETQYF
DNA: TGCGCCAGCAGCTTGGCCCTGGAGACCCAGTACTTC
size: NA
length: 12
V: TRBV5-1
J: TRBJ2-5
D: NA

CDR3: CASSLVLGENIQYF
DNA: TGTGCCAGCAGCTTAGTATTGGGCGAAAACATTCAGTACTTC
size: NA
length: 14
V: TRBV11-3
J: TRBJ2-4
D: NA

CDR3: CASSPIQTTTDTQYF
DNA: TGTGCCAGCTCACCAATACAAACGACCACAGATACGCAGTATTTT
size: NA
length: 15
V: TRBV18
J: TRBJ2-3
D: NA

CDR3: CASSLARGPYEQYF
DNA: TGTGCCAGCAGCTTAGCCCGTGGTCCCTACGAGCAGTACTTC
size: NA
length: 14
V: TRBV11-2
J: TRBJ2-7
D: NA

CDR3: CASSLDLSYNSPLHF
DNA: TGTGCCAGCAGCTTAGATCTCTCCTATAATTCACCCCTCCACTTT
size: NA
length: 15
V: TRBV11-2
J: TRBJ1-6
D: NA

CDR3: CASSFGRTEDGYTF
DNA: TGCGCCAGCAGCTTCGGCCGGACAGAAGATGGCTACACCTTC
size: NA
length: 14
V: TRBV5-1
J: TRBJ1-2
D: NA

CDR3: CAISGTAAPEQYF
DNA: TGTGCCATCAGCGGGACCGCCGCCCCCGAGCAGTACTTC
size: NA
length: 13
V: TRBV10-3
J: TRBJ2-7
D: NA

CDR3: CASSQRPGQGNVNTEAFF
DNA: TGCGCCAGCAGCCAGAGACCGGGACAGGGAAATGTGAACACTGAAGCTTTCTTT
size: NA
length: 18
V: TRBV4-1
J: TRBJ1-1
D: TRBD1

CDR3: CASRPGRRCNEQFF
DNA: TGTGCCAGCAGACCCGGACGGAGATGTAATGAGCAGTTCTTC
size: NA
length: 14
V: TRBV21-1
J: TRBJ2-1
D: NA

CDR3: CASSITRDSIYEQYF
DNA: TGTGCCAGCAGTATTACCCGGGACAGCATCTACGAGCAGTACTTC
size: NA
length: 15
V: TRBV27
J: TRBJ2-7
D: TRBD1

CDR3: CASSLVRNNEQFF
DNA: TGTGCCAGCAGCTTGGTGCGGAACAATGAGCAGTTCTTC
size: once
length: 13
V: TRBV5-4
J: TRBJ2-1
D: NA

CDR3: CAGQTGTGYPGELFF
DNA: TGTGCCGGTCAAACCGGGACAGGGTACCCCGGGGAGCTGTTTTTT
size: NA
length: 15
V: TRBV7-9
J: TRBJ2-2
D: TRBD1

CDR3: CSARDYPPQYF
DNA: TGCAGTGCGAGGGACTATCCCCCCCAGTACTTC
size: NA
length: 11
V: TRBV20-1
J: TRBJ2-5
D: TRBD2

CDR3: CASSLQGAGQPQHF
DNA: TGTGCCAGCAGCTTACAGGGGGCTGGTCAGCCCCAGCATTTT
size: NA
length: 14
V: TRBV5-4
J: TRBJ1-5
D: TRBD1